Listed below are T cell receptor beta chains from one sample, sequenced in a study of blood T cell repertoires in COVID-19. Sequencing used immunoSEQ multiplex PCR; TCRdb keeps in-frame clones, though not all of them. The sample has fewer than 350,000 clones; roughly 86% are singletons. Material: peripheral blood. Every receptor here comes from a young woman who had recovered from COVID-19. The CDR3 runs from the conserved cysteine through the conserved F or W. The order of the fields is J gene, V gene, D gene, clone size, CDR3 DNA, CDR3 protein. D genes are given only for firm matches. Size is omitted from some rows. Given values are once, few, many or a class for expanded clones.

TRBJ2-7,TRBV6-2/TRBV6-3,.,.,TGTGCCAGCAGTTACGCACTTTCCTACGAGCAGTACTTC,CASSYALSYEQYF
TRBJ1-1,TRBV7-8,.,.,TGTGCCAGCAGCTCCAACCTACAGATGATGAACACTGAAGCTTTCTTT,CASSSNLQMMNTEAFF
TRBJ1-2,TRBV4-1,.,.,TGCGCCAGCAGTCCAGGGTTAGCTAACTATGGCTACACCTTC,CASSPGLANYGYTF
TRBJ2-3,TRBV5-6,.,.,TGTGCCAGCAGCTTGCTCAGCGCACCCAACACAGATACGCAGTATTTT,CASSLLSAPNTDTQYF
TRBJ1-2,TRBV5-8,.,.,TGTGCCAGCAGCTTGGATCGAATAGCCTATGGCTACACCTTC,CASSLDRIAYGYTF
TRBJ1-1,TRBV4-1,.,few,TGCGCCAGCAGCCAAGAAGACCCAGGGATGAACACTGAAGCTTTCTTT,CASSQEDPGMNTEAFF
TRBJ1-3,TRBV6-5,TRBD1,.,TGTGCCAGCAGTCGGGACAGGGGTGGAAACACCATATATTTT,CASSRDRGGNTIYF
TRBJ1-1,TRBV6-1,TRBD1,.,TGTGCCAGCAGTGCCCAGGGGGCCCCAGGGGACACTGAAGCTTTCTTT,CASSAQGAPGDTEAFF
TRBJ2-5,TRBV5-1,TRBD2,.,TGCGCCAGCAGCCCAGCGGGAGTAAGATTGGAGACCCAGTACTTC,CASSPAGVRLETQYF
TRBJ2-3,TRBV7-9,.,.,TGTGCCAGCAGCTTAGTTGAGGAGGGAGATACGCAGTATTTT,CASSLVEEGDTQYF
TRBJ1-4,TRBV5-1,.,.,TGCGCCAGCAGCCCGGACAGTATTGGGACTAATGAAAAACTGTTTTTT,CASSPDSIGTNEKLFF
TRBJ1-4,TRBV5-1,TRBD1,.,TGCGCCAGCAGCTCACAGGGGAATGCTAATGAAAAACTGTTTTTT,CASSSQGNANEKLFF
TRBJ2-1,TRBV4-1,.,.,TGCGCCAGCAGGGGTCGGGACTTCACCTACAATGAGCAGTTCTTC,CASRGRDFTYNEQFF
TRBJ1-3,TRBV4-1,.,.,TGCGCCAGCAGCGCTCAGGGACATGGAAACACCATATATTTT,CASSAQGHGNTIYF
TRBJ2-1,TRBV6-2/TRBV6-3,TRBD2,.,TGTGCCAGCACCCCCCGGCGGGGGTCGGGAGGGTATGAGCAGTTCTTC,CASTPRRGSGGYEQFF
TRBJ1-1,TRBV28,.,.,TGTGCCAGCATTTCGGCTGAAGCTTTCTTT,CASISAEAFF
TRBJ2-3,TRBV27,TRBD2,.,TGTGCCAGCAGTTTACAGGCGGGAGTCGGAGCAGATACGCAGTATTTT,CASSLQAGVGADTQYF
TRBJ2-7,TRBV6-6,.,.,TGTGCCAGCAGGAGACAGAGCTCCTACGAGCAGTACTTC,CASRRQSSYEQYF
TRBJ1-2,TRBV28,TRBD1,.,TGTGCCAGCAGTTCACCCGGGACAGGGCAATTAGGCTACACCTTC,CASSSPGTGQLGYTF
TRBJ1-5,TRBV6-5,.,.,TGTGCCAGCAGTAGTCGAGGGGAGGTCTATCAGCCCCAGCATTTT,CASSSRGEVYQPQHF
TRBJ1-3,TRBV19,TRBD1,.,TGTGCCAGTAGTATAAGTCTTCCCCGAGGGACAGGTAAAACCTCTGGAAACACCATATATTTT,CASSISLPRGTGKTSGNTIYF
TRBJ2-2,TRBV28,.,.,TGTGCCAGCAGCGTCGCTATCACCGGGGAGCTGTTTTTT,CASSVAITGELFF
TRBJ1-5,TRBV6-4,TRBD1,.,TGTGCCAGCAGCGAGGGGACAGGGGGGAATCAGCCCCAGCATTTT,CASSEGTGGNQPQHF
TRBJ1-1,TRBV28,.,.,TGTGCCAGCAGTTTCCCTCAGGGCTTGAACACTGAAGCTTTCTTT,CASSFPQGLNTEAFF
TRBJ2-1,TRBV6-2/TRBV6-3,TRBD2,.,TGTGCCAGCAGCCCCGGGGTAGCGGGAGGGCCTGGCAATGAGCAGTTCTTC,CASSPGVAGGPGNEQFF
TRBJ1-1,TRBV7-9,.,.,TGTGCCAGCAGAGAGGGGTGGCGGGGCATGAACACTGAAGCTTTCTTT,CASREGWRGMNTEAFF
TRBJ1-5,TRBV30,TRBD1,.,TGTGCCTGGACTGGGTCTGGACAGGGAGGCCAGCCCCAGCATTTT,CAWTGSGQGGQPQHF
TRBJ1-2,TRBV29-1,.,.,TGCAGCGTTGGGTCCTTTCTCACTCCGTCTAACTATGGCTACACCTTC,CSVGSFLTPSNYGYTF
TRBJ2-1,TRBV4-1,TRBD2,.,TGCGCCAGCAGCCTCTTGGCCGGGACTAGCGGTAATGAGCAGTTCTTC,CASSLLAGTSGNEQFF
TRBJ1-1,TRBV5-6,.,.,TGTGCCAGCAGCTTGGCCGGGAACACTGAAGCTTTCTTT,CASSLAGNTEAFF
TRBJ2-7,TRBV20-1,.,once,TGCAGTGCTAGTTTTGGATATAGGGTACAGGACGAGCAGTACTTC,CSASFGYRVQDEQYF
TRBJ1-1,TRBV3-1/TRBV3-2,.,.,TGTGCCAGCAGAGAGGTTGGTCACACTGAAGCTTTCTTT,CASREVGHTEAFF
TRBJ2-3,TRBV4-1,TRBD2,.,TGCGCCAGCAGCCAAGATGGGACTAGCACGGATACGCAGTATTTT,CASSQDGTSTDTQYF
TRBJ2-5,TRBV27,TRBD1,once,TGTGCCAGTTCCGGGACAGGGGAAGAGACCCAGTACTTC,CASSGTGEETQYF
TRBJ1-1,TRBV29-1,TRBD1,few,TGCAGCGTTGAAAACAGGGGGGTCTCTGAAGCTTTCTTT,CSVENRGVSEAFF
TRBJ2-3,TRBV7-3,.,.,TGTGCCAGCAGCGATTACGGGCGGGGAGTCACAGATACGCAGTATTTT,CASSDYGRGVTDTQYF
TRBJ1-2,TRBV27,.,.,TGTGCCAGCAGTTTGTCCCGGAACTATGGCTACACCTTC,CASSLSRNYGYTF
TRBJ1-5,TRBV27,.,once,TGTGCCAGCAGTTTCAGGGATAGCAATCAGCCCCAGCATTTT,CASSFRDSNQPQHF
TRBJ1-2,TRBV19,TRBD1,.,TGTGCCAGTAGTATGTATTTGACAGGGGGCAGCTATGGCTACACCTTC,CASSMYLTGGSYGYTF
TRBJ2-7,TRBV4-2,TRBD1,.,TGTGCCAGCAGCCCCGGACAGGGAAGGCAATACGAGCAGTACTTC,CASSPGQGRQYEQYF
TRBJ1-2,TRBV6-5,.,.,TGTGCCAGCAGTTTACAGATTAACTATGGCTACACCTTC,CASSLQINYGYTF
TRBJ2-3,TRBV6-2/TRBV6-3,TRBD2,.,TGTGCCAGCAGTTACCCGGGACTAGCGGGAGGAGATACGCAGTATTTT,CASSYPGLAGGDTQYF
TRBJ2-7,TRBV11-3,.,.,TGTGCCAGCAGCTTAGTATCCCTTAGTGAGCAGTACTTC,CASSLVSLSEQYF
TRBJ1-2,TRBV6-1,.,.,TGTGCCAGCAGTGAGGGGGACATATATGGCTACACCTTC,CASSEGDIYGYTF
TRBJ1-1,TRBV19,.,.,TGTGCCAGTATGGATGGGGACACTATCACTGAAGCTTTCTTT,CASMDGDTITEAFF
TRBJ2-6,TRBV28,TRBD2,.,TGTGCCAGCAGTTTAGTGATAGCGGGACGCTCTGGGGCCAACGTCCTGACTTTC,CASSLVIAGRSGANVLTF
TRBJ2-5,TRBV19,TRBD2,.,TGTGCCAGTAGTGAGTGGGATGCGGGACTAGCGGGGGGGTTCGAAGAGACCCAGTACTTC,CASSEWDAGLAGGFEETQYF
TRBJ1-6,TRBV2,TRBD1,.,TGTGCCAGCAGCGCTTTGACAGGGTCGGTATCCCTCCACTTT,CASSALTGSVSLHF
TRBJ2-5,TRBV18,.,.,TGTGCCAGCTCACCACCATTATCCAGCGATGGCTGGGAGACCCAGTACTTC,CASSPPLSSDGWETQYF
TRBJ1-2,TRBV2,TRBD1,.,TGTGCCAGCAGTGAGAGGACAGGGAACTATGGCTACACCTTC,CASSERTGNYGYTF
TRBJ2-2,TRBV6-5,TRBD1,.,TGTGCCAGTATGAGGGACAGAGACACCGGGGAGCTGTTTTTT,CASMRDRDTGELFF
TRBJ2-2,TRBV2,TRBD2,.,TGTGCCAGCACCCTTAGCGGGAGATGGGGCACCGGGGAGCTGTTTTTT,CASTLSGRWGTGELFF